One sample yielded the 32 T cell receptor beta chains listed below, sequenced in a study of control samples from healthy donors and cancer patients. Some clones are missing from TCRdb's copy, which holds only in-frame ones; the method was immunoSEQ multiplex PCR. The profile shows over 100,000 clones, approximately 90% of them singletons. The specimen was blood. The receptors here all came from a man in his forties in good health.

This chain uses TRBV6-5 with TRBJ2-7; 8 positions match TRBD1. Germline CDR1 MNHEY, CDR2 SVGAGI. The CDR3 contains 14 residues. The V gene end was trimmed by 1 base and the J gene end by 5 bases; junction bases not matched to a gene: 4. The chain's CDR3 is CASSYLTGVHEQYF. The CDR3 DNA reads as TGTGCCAGCAGTTACTTGACAGGGGTACACGAGCAGTACTTC.

The rearrangement links TRBV10-3 to TRBJ1-2, with D possibly being TRBD1 (6 bases). V lost 7 bases to trimming and J lost 7 bases, with 25 bases between them. The CDR3 consists of 16 residues. Germline V CDR1 and CDR2: ENHRY, SYGVKD. The CDR3 loop reads CAITPGQMGRRGGYTF. For the CDR3, the DNA is TGTGCCATCACCCCCGGACAGATGGGACGACGCGGTGGCTACACCTTC.

The chain joins TRBV5-4 to TRBJ2-7; 8 bases map to TRBD1. Germline lookup yields CDR1 SGHNT and CDR2 YYREEE (reference sequence). V lost 0 bases, J lost 6 bases, and 11 bases stayed unmatched. The CDR3 loop spans 16 amino acids. DNA for the CDR3: TGTGCCAGCAGCTTGGCCCCTGGACAGGGTCCAGGCGAGCAGTACTTC. Encoded protein: CASSLAPGQGPGEQYF.

The rearrangement joins TRBV11-2 to TRBJ2-5; perhaps TRBD2 as D (7 bases). Trimming took 4 bases from V and 5 from J, leaving 17 bases between them. The CDR3 consists of 15 residues. Germline V gives CDR1 SGHAT, CDR2 FQNNGV. As DNA, the CDR3 is TGTGCCAGCAGCTGGGATAAGGGGGGGAAGGAGACCCAGTACTTC. This encodes CASSWDKGGKETQYF.

The rearrangement uses TRBV5-1 and TRBJ2-4; D is unresolved. V lost 5 bases and J 0 bases, leaving 12 bases between the germline ends. The length of the CDR3 is 15 residues. CDR1 and CDR2 from the germline V gene are SGHRS and YFSETQ. For the CDR3, the DNA is TGCGCCAGCAGGGACGAGGTTTTAGCCAAAAACATTCAGTACTTC. Protein product: CASRDEVLAKNIQYF.

This chain uses TRBV6-1 with TRBJ1-2; 9 positions agree with TRBD1. V lost 2 bases to trimming and J lost 4 bases; unmatched junction nucleotides: 8. CDR1 MNHNS and CDR2 SASEGT come from the germline V gene. CDR3 length: 16 residues. As DNA, the CDR3 is TGTGCCAGCAGTGAAATGGGGACAGGGTTCAGCTATGGCTACACCTTC. It yields the protein CASSEMGTGFSYGYTF.

The chain combines TRBV7-6 with TRBJ2-1; possible D gene TRBD2, 5 bases. Trimming removed 0 bases at V and 5 bases at J, with 5 bases between. The CDR3 covers 13 residues. The germline V gene has CDR1 SGHVS and CDR2 FNYEAQ. This CDR3 reads CASSLAGDNEQFF. CDR3 sequence (DNA): TGTGCCAGCAGCTTAGCCGGGGACAATGAGCAGTTCTTC.

The chain links TRBV19 to TRBJ2-7; 9 nucleotides align to TRBD1. This CDR3 comprises 16 residues. V shed 6 bases, J shed 3 bases, and the junction held 12 bases outside the gene matches. Germline assignment: CDR1 LNHDA and CDR2 SQIVND (reference sequence). Here the CDR3 reads CASRGEWRQGDYEQYF. CDR3 sequence (DNA): TGTGCCAGTAGGGGAGAGTGGAGACAGGGGGACTACGAGCAGTACTTC.

The chain is built from TRBV6-5 and TRBJ2-7, with 13 bases identical to TRBD2. The germline gives CDR1 MNHEY, CDR2 SVGAGI. V lost 8 bases to trimming and J lost 7 bases; unmatched junction nucleotides: 11. This CDR3 comprises 15 residues. CDR3 amino acids: CASERGTSGGGEQYF. The DNA for the CDR3 is TGTGCCAGCGAACGGGGAACTAGCGGGGGGGGTGAGCAGTACTTC.

This chain uses TRBV19 with TRBJ2-1; weak D call: TRBD1 (6 bases). The CDR3 totals 14 residues. The germline CDR1 and CDR2 sequences are LNHDA and SQIVND (reference sequence). V was shortened by 5 bases and J by 9 bases, with 17 bases between the two germline ends. The CDR3 loop reads CASSGGLQVSEQFF. The CDR3 DNA is TGTGCCAGTAGTGGGGGCCTCCAAGTGTCTGAGCAGTTCTTC.

The chain couples TRBV5-1 to TRBJ2-1; tentatively, D is TRBD2 (6 bases). V lost 4 bases and J lost 2, with 19 bases in between. From germline, CDR1 is SGHRS and CDR2 YFSETQ. This CDR3 is built from 17 residues. This chain's CDR3 is CASSLTEGRVAYNEQFF. CDR3 nucleotides: TGCGCCAGCAGCCTGACGGAGGGGCGAGTAGCCTACAATGAGCAGTTCTTC. The entire variable domain, with the rest obtained from reference TRBV5-1 and TRBJ2-1, is as follows: KAGVTQTPRYLIKTRGQQVTLSCSPISGHRSVSWYQQTPGQGLQFLFEYFSETQRNKGNFPGRFSGRQFSNSRSEMNVSTLELGDSALYLCASSLTEGRVAYNEQFFGPGTRLTVL.

V is TRBV6-5 and J is TRBJ2-5, with D perhaps TRBD2 (6 bases). There are 14 residues in the CDR3. V shed 8 bases and J shed 2 bases, with 15 bases lying between them. CDR1 is MNHEY, CDR2 SVGAGI, per germline. The CDR3 coding sequence is TGTGCCAGCCTTCCCCTCCGGGGGCAAGAGACCCAGTACTTC. Amino acid sequence: CASLPLRGQETQYF.

This sequence joins TRBV7-2 and TRBJ2-3; unclear D gene. Germline CDR1 reads SGHTA; CDR2 reads FQGNSA. This CDR3 region has 14 residues. The V end lost 1 base, the J end lost 9 bases, and 14 bases lay between the germline ends. The CDR3 region has the DNA TGTGCCAGCAGCTTAGGGAATAACCCCCAAACGCAGTATTTT. It yields the protein CASSLGNNPQTQYF.

This clone was seen just once. This chain links TRBV5-1 with TRBJ2-7, with D possibly being TRBD1 (6 bases). The ends were cut back, 1 base at V and 2 bases at J, with 13 bases in the middle. The CDR3 extends over 15 amino acids. Germline assignment: CDR1 SGHRS and CDR2 YFSETQ. The CDR3 is CASSLRGNYAYEQYF. The CDR3 nucleotides are TGCGCCAGCAGCTTGAGGGGGAACTACGCCTACGAGCAGTACTTC. Variable domain in full (rest from reference TRBV5-1 and TRBJ2-7): KAGVTQTPRYLIKTRGQQVTLSCSPISGHRSVSWYQQTPGQGLQFLFEYFSETQRNKGNFPGRFSGRQFSNSRSEMNVSTLELGDSALYLCASSLRGNYAYEQYFGPGTRLTVT.

J is TRBJ1-6 and V is TRBV18, with TRBD1 matching over 7 bases. The trim removed 6 bases at V and 5 bases at J, leaving 7 bases unmatched. Germline CDR1 is KGHSH and CDR2 is LQKENI. The CDR3 spans 15 residues. CDR3 bases: TGTGCCAGCTCTTCAGGGACAGCAGATAATTCACCCCTCCACTTT. This encodes CASSSGTADNSPLHF.

The chain employs TRBV6-5 and TRBJ2-7, with TRBD1 matching over 9 bases. Trimming cost V 5 bases and J 7 bases; bases outside gene matches: 9. The CDR3 consists of 14 residues. Germline CDR1 is MNHEY and CDR2 is SVGAGI. In DNA, the CDR3 is TGTGCCAGCAGTCCAGGGACAGGGATGCGAGAGCAGTACTTC. Protein sequence: CASSPGTGMREQYF.

The J gene is TRBJ1-1, the V gene TRBV5-1; TRBD1 might be the D (6 bases). Germline V CDR1 and CDR2: SGHRS, YFSETQ. Between the trimmed V and J ends, which lost 3 bases and 4 bases, there was a span of 13 bases. The CDR3 has 14 amino acids. The CDR3 sequence: CASSSQGSGTEAFF. The CDR3 nucleotides read TGCGCCAGCAGCTCCCAGGGGAGTGGCACTGAAGCTTTCTTT.

In this sample, this clone turned up a few times. V is TRBV11-2 and J is TRBJ1-1; 9 nucleotides line up with TRBD1. This CDR3 contains 15 residues. J gave up 5 bases and V 7 bases, and 11 bases lay outside the gene matches. CDR1 SGHAT and CDR2 FQNNGV come from the germline V gene. CDR3 residues: CASTKQTGGSTEAFF. The CDR3 DNA follows: TGTGCCAGCACGAAACAAACAGGGGGCTCTACTGAAGCTTTCTTT. The variable domain in full, with the rest retrieved from reference TRBV11-2 and TRBJ1-1, is EAGVAQSPRYKIIEKRQSVAFWCNPISGHATLYWYQQILGQGPKLLIQFQNNGVVDDSQLPKDRFSAERLKGVDSTLKIQPAKLEDSAVYLCASTKQTGGSTEAFFGQGTRLTVV.

J is TRBJ2-5 and V is TRBV5-1; weak D call: TRBD2 (5 bases). Per the germline V gene, CDR1 is SGHRS and CDR2 is YFSETQ. Deletions cut 5 bases from V and 2 bases from J, with 10 bases between. The CDR3 has 13 amino acids. This CDR3 reads CASSAREQETQYF. CDR3 DNA: TGCGCCAGCAGTGCCCGGGAACAAGAGACCCAGTACTTC.

In its sample, this clone ranks as medium-sized (0.01 to 0.1%). The rearrangement links TRBV2 to TRBJ1-2; perhaps TRBD1 as D (6 bases). Germline V gives CDR1 SNHLY, CDR2 FYNNEI. This CDR3 comprises 13 residues. Trimming left V 6 bases short and J 2 bases short, with 10 bases between. Here the CDR3 DNA reads TGTGCCAGCAGATCTACAGGGAACTATGGCTACACCTTC. Its protein product is CASRSTGNYGYTF.

The CDR3 nucleotides are TGTGCCAGCAGCCCCGGACTCTTGAGCTCCTACGAGCAGTACTTC. Its translation is CASSPGLLSSYEQYF. The chain links TRBV5-6 to TRBJ2-7; the D gene is possibly TRBD2 (5 bases). CDR1 is SGHDT, CDR2 YYEEEE, per germline. With 4 bases removed from V and 0 bases from J, the gap between germline ends came to 14 bases. There are 15 residues in the CDR3. Drawing the rest from reference TRBV5-6 and TRBJ2-7, the complete variable domain is DAGVTQSPTHLIKTRGQQVTLRCSPKSGHDTVSWYQQALGQGPQFIFQYYEEEERQRGNFPDRFSGHQFPNYSSELNVNALLLGDSALYLCASSPGLLSSYEQYFGPGTRLTVT.

The V call is TRBV12-3 or TRBV12-4, the J call TRBJ1-1; D perhaps matches TRBD1 (6 bases). The V end was cut by 8 bases, the J end by 4 bases, with 11 bases between. The CDR3 contains 12 residues. In DNA, the CDR3 is TGTGCCAGCGTCAACAGGGCCACTGAAGCTTTCTTT. Encoded protein: CASVNRATEAFF.

This rearrangement joins TRBV5-6 to TRBJ2-3; 8 positions match TRBD1. The CDR3 length is 14 residues. The ends lost 4 bases at V and 4 bases at J; junction bases unmatched: 5. CDR1 is SGHDT, CDR2 YYEEEE, per germline. CDR3 sequence (DNA): TGTGCCAGCAGCGCGACAGGGGAGTCAGATACGCAGTATTTT. Translation: CASSATGESDTQYF.

V gene TRBV7-9 combines with J gene TRBJ1-1; TRBD1 might be the D (5 bases). The ends were cut back, 6 bases at V and 1 base at J, with 12 bases in the middle. This CDR3 is 14 amino acids long. The germline V gene has CDR1 SEHNR and CDR2 FQNEAQ (reference sequence). The CDR3 coding sequence is TGTGCCAGCAGTTGGGACGACCCGAACACTGAAGCTTTCTTT. This codes for CASSWDDPNTEAFF.

J is TRBJ2-7 and V is TRBV5-5; D is perhaps TRBD1 (6 bases). The germline V gene has CDR1 SGHKS and CDR2 YYEKEE (reference sequence). CDR3 length: 15 amino acids. V was trimmed by 4 bases and J by 6 bases, leaving 20 bases between them. The CDR3 DNA follows: TGTGCCAGCAGCCAACCGAGGGGGACCAACCCCGAGCAGTACTTC. This encodes CASSQPRGTNPEQYF.

This clone was detected once. The rearrangement joins TRBV7-9 to TRBJ1-5; D gene unclear. This CDR3 spans 14 amino acids. Germline CDR1 and CDR2: SEHNR and FQNEAQ (reference sequence). The V and J ends lost 2 bases and 0 bases respectively, with 5 bases between them. The CDR3 region is CASSLRDSNQPQHF. CDR3 DNA: TGTGCCAGCAGCTTAAGGGATAGCAATCAGCCCCAGCATTTT.

The J gene is TRBJ2-5, the V gene TRBV7-2, with 10 bases lining up with TRBD2. Trimming took 3 bases from V and 2 from J; bases not matched to a gene: 6. The length of the CDR3 is 16 residues. Germline V gives CDR1 SGHTA, CDR2 FQGNSA. Here the CDR3 DNA reads TGTGCCAGCAGCTTCGGGCTAGCGGGGGAACAAGAGACCCAGTACTTC. This codes for CASSFGLAGEQETQYF.

This clone was counted a single time. The chain recombines TRBV3-1 (or the pseudogene TRBV3-2) with TRBJ2-3, with 7 bases fitting TRBD1. The germline V gene has CDR1 LGHDT and CDR2 YNNKEL (reference sequence). This CDR3 spans 15 amino acids. Trimming took 3 bases from V and 3 from J; bases not matched to a gene: 6. CDR3 region: CASSQTGSRTDTQYF. As DNA, the CDR3 is TGTGCCAGCAGCCAGACAGGGAGTAGGACAGATACGCAGTATTTT.

For the CDR3, the DNA is TGTGCCATCAGTCCCCTAGCGGGGGGCCAAACCGGGGAGCTGTTTTTT. Protein: CAISPLAGGQTGELFF. V is TRBV10-3 and J is TRBJ2-2; 11 bases are shared with TRBD2. Germline V CDR1 and CDR2: ENHRY, SYGVKD. This CDR3 region has 16 residues. The trim removed 5 bases at V and 5 bases at J, leaving 7 bases unmatched.

J is TRBJ2-6 and V is TRBV2, with D unresolved. V was shortened by 6 bases and J by 1 base, with 7 bases between the two germline ends. This CDR3 spans 14 amino acids. Germline lookup yields CDR1 SNHLY and CDR2 FYNNEI. CDR3 loop: CASSQLSGANVLTF. CDR3 DNA: TGTGCCAGCAGCCAATTATCTGGGGCCAACGTCCTGACTTTC.

The chain employs TRBV9 and TRBJ2-7, with D perhaps matching TRBD2 (7 bases). This CDR3 is 15 amino acids long. V dropped 0 bases and J dropped 5 bases, with 15 bases sitting between them. Germline V gene data show CDR1 as SGDLS and CDR2 as YYNGEE. DNA of the CDR3: TGTGCCAGCAGCGTAGGGGGCAGGGGAGGGGACGAGCAGTACTTC. It codes for CASSVGGRGGDEQYF. Supplemented by reference TRBV9 and TRBJ2-7, the full variable domain reads DSGVTQTPKHLITATGQRVTLRCSPRSGDLSVYWYQQSLDQGLQFLIQYYNGEERAKGNILERFSAQQFPDLHSELNLSSLELGDSALYFCASSVGGRGGDEQYFGPGTRLTVT.

CDR3 coding DNA: TGTGCCAGCCGTAGGGCGGCTAACTATAATTCACCCCTCCACTTT. Translating it yields CASRRAANYNSPLHF. This chain connects TRBV2 to TRBJ1-6, with D hard to call. The CDR3 sequence is 15 residues long. CDR1 is SNHLY, CDR2 FYNNEI, per germline. Trimming stripped 8 bases from V and 3 bases from J, with 14 bases between.